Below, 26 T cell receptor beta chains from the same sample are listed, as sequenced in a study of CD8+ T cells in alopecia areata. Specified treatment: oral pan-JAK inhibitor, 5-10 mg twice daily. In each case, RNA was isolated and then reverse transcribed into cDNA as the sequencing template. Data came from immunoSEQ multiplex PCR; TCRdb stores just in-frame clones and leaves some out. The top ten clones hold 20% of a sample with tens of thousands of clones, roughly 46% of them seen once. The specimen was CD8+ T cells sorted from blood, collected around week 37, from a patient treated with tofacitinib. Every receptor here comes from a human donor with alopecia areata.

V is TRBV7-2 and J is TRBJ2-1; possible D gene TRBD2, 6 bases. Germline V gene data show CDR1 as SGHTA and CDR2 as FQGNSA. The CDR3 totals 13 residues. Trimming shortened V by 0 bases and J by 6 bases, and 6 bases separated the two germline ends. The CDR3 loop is CASSLATSNEQFF. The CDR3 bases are TGTGCCAGCAGCTTAGCGACTAGCAATGAGCAGTTCTTC. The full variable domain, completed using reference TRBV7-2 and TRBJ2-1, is GAGVSQSPSNKVTEKGKDVELRCDPISGHTALYWYRQSLGQGLEFLIYFQGNSAPDKSGLPSDRFSAERTGGSVSTLTIQRTQQEDSAVYLCASSLATSNEQFFGPGTRLTVL.

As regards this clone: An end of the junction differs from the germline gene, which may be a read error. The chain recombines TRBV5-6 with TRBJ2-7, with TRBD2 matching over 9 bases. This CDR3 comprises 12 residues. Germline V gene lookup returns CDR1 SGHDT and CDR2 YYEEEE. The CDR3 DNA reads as TGTGCCAGCAGCTTGGGTAGCGGGAGTGGGAACTTC. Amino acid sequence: CASSLGSGSGNF.

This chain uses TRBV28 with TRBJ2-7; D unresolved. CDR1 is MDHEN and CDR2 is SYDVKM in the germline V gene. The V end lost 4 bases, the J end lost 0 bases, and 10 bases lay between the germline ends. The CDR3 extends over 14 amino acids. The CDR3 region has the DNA TGTGCCAGCAGTTCCTGGGAAAGCTCCTACGAGCAGTACTTC. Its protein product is CASSSWESSYEQYF.

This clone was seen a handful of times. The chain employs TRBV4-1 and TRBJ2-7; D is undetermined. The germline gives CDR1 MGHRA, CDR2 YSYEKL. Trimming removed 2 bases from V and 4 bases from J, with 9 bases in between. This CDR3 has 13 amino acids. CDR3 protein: CASSQRHLYEQYF. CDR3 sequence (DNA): TGCGCCAGCAGCCAACGACACCTTTACGAGCAGTACTTC.

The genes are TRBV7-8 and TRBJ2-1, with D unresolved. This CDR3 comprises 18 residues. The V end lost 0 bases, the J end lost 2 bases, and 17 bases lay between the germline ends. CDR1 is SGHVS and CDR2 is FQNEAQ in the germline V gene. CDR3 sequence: CASSLAHTLRTAYNEQFF. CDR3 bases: TGTGCCAGCAGCTTAGCCCACACACTTCGAACTGCCTACAATGAGCAGTTCTTC.

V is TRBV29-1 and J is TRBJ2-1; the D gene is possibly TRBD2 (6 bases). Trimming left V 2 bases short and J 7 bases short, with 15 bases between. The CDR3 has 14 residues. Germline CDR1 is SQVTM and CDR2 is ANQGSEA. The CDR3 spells CSVETAGAGNEQFF. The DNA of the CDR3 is TGCAGCGTTGAAACGGCAGGAGCGGGTAATGAGCAGTTCTTC.

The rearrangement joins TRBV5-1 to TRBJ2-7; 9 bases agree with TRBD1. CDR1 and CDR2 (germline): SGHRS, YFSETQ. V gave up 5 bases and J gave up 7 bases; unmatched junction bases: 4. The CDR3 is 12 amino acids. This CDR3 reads CASRWTGEEQYF. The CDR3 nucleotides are TGCGCCAGCAGATGGACAGGGGAAGAGCAGTACTTC. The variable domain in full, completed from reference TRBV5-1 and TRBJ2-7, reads KAGVTQTPRYLIKTRGQQVTLSCSPISGHRSVSWYQQTPGQGLQFLFEYFSETQRNKGNFPGRFSGRQFSNSRSEMNVSTLELGDSALYLCASRWTGEEQYFGPGTRLTVT.

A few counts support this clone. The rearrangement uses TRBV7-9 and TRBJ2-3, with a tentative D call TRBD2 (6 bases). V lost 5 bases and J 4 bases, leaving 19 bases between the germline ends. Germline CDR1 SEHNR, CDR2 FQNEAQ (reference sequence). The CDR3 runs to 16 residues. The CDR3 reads CASSPRLDVAPDTQYF. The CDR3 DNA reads TGTGCCAGCAGCCCCCGACTAGACGTCGCCCCAGATACGCAGTATTTT. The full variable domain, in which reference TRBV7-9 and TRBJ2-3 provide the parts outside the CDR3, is DTGVSQNPRHKITKRGQNVTFRCDPISEHNRLYWYRQTLGQGPEFLTYFQNEAQLEKSRLLSDRFSAERPKGSFSTLEIQRTEQGDSAMYLCASSPRLDVAPDTQYFGPGTRLTVL.

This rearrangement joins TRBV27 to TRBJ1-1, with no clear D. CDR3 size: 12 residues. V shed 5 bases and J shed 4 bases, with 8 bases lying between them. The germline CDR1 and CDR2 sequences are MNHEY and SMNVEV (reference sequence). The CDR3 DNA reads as TGTGCCAGCAGTGCGATCGGCACTGAAGCTTTCTTT. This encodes CASSAIGTEAFF.

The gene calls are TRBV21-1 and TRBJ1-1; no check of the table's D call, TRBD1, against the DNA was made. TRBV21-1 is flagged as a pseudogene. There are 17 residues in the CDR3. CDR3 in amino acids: CASVLGTGGTMNTEAFF. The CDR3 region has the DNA TGTGCCAGTGTCTTGGGGACAGGGGGAACAATGAACACTGAAGCTTTCTTT.

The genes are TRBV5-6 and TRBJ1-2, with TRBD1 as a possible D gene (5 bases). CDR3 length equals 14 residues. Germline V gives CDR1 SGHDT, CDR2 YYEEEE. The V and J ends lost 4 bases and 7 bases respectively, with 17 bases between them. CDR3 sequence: CASSPAGGAGGYTF. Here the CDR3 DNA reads TGTGCCAGCAGCCCCGCGGGAGGGGCGGGTGGCTACACCTTC.

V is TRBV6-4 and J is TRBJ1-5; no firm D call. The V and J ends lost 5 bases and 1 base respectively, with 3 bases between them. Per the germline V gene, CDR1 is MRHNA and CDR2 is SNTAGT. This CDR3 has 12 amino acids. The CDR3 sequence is CASSRSNQPQHF. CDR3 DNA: TGTGCCAGCAGTAGGAGCAATCAGCCCCAGCATTTT.

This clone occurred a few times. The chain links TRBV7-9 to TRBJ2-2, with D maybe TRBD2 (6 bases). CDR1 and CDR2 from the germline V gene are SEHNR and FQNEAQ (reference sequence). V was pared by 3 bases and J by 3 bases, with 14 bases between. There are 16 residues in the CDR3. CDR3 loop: CASSFLRGTDTGELFF. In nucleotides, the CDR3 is TGTGCCAGCAGCTTCCTCCGGGGGACGGACACCGGGGAGCTGTTTTTT.

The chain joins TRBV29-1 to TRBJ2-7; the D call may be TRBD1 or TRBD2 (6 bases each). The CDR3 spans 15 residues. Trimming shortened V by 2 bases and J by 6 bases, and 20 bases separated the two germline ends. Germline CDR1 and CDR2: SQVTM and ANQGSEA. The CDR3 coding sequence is TGCAGCGTTGAATTGGGGGGACAAACGGGGCTCGAGCAGTACTTC. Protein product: CSVELGGQTGLEQYF.

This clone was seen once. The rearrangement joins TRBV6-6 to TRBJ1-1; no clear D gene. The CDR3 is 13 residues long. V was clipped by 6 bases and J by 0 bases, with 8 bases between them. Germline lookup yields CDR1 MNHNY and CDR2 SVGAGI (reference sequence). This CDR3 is CASRERVNTEAFF. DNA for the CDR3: TGTGCCAGCAGGGAGCGAGTGAACACTGAAGCTTTCTTT.

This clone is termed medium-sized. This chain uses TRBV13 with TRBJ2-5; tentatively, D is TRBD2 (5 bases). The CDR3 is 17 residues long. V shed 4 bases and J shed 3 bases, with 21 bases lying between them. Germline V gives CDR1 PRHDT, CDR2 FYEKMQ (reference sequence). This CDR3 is CASSYAPPGMNEETQYF. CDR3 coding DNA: TGTGCCAGCAGCTATGCGCCGCCCGGGATGAATGAAGAGACCCAGTACTTC. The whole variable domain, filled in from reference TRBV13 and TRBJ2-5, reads AAGVIQSPRHLIKEKRETATLKCYPIPRHDTVYWYQQGPGQDPQFLISFYEKMQSDKGSIPDRFSAQQFSDYHSELNMSSLELGDSALYFCASSYAPPGMNEETQYFGPGTRLLVL.

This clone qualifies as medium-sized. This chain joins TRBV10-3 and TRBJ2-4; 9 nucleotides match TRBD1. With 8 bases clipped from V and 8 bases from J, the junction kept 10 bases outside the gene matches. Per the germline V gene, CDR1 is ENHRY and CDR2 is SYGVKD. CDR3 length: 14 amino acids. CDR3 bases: TGTGCCATCGCCCTGACAGGGGGTAAGGACATTCAGTACTTC. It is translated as CAIALTGGKDIQYF.

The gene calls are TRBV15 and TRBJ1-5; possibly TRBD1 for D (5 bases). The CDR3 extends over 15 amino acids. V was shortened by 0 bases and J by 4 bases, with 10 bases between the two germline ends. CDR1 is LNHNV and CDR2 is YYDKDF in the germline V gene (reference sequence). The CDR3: CATSRDRGTNQPQHF. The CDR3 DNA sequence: TGTGCCACCAGCAGAGATCGGGGGACGAATCAGCCCCAGCATTTT.

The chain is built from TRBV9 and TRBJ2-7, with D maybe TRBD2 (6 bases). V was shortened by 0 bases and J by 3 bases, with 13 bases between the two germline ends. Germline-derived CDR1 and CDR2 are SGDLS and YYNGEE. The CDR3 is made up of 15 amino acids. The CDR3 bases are TGTGCCAGCAGCGTAGACGGGGGAGGTCGCTACGAGCAGTACTTC. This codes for CASSVDGGGRYEQYF. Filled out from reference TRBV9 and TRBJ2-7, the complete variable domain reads DSGVTQTPKHLITATGQRVTLRCSPRSGDLSVYWYQQSLDQGLQFLIQYYNGEERAKGNILERFSAQQFPDLHSELNLSSLELGDSALYFCASSVDGGGRYEQYFGPGTRLTVT.

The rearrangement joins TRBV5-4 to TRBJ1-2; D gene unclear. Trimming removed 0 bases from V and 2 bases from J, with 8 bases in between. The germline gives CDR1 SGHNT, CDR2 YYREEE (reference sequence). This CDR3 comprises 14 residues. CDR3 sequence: CASSLGPGNYGYTF. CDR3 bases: TGTGCCAGCAGCTTGGGTCCGGGAAACTATGGCTACACCTTC.

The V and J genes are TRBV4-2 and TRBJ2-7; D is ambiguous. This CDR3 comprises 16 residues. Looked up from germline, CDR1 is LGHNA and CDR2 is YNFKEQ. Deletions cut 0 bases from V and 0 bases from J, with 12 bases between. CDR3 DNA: TGTGCCAGCAGCCAAGAGCTGGCGTGGGTCTCCTACGAGCAGTACTTC. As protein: CASSQELAWVSYEQYF.

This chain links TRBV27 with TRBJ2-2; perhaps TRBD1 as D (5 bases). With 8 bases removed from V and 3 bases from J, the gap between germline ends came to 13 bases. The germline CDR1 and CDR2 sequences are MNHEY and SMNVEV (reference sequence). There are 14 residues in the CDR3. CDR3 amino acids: CASRLGAYTGELFF. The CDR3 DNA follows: TGTGCCAGCCGGTTAGGGGCATACACCGGGGAGCTGTTTTTT.

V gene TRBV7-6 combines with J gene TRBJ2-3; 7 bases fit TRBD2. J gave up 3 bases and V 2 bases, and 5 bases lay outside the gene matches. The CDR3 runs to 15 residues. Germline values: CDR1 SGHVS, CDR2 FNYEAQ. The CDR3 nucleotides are TGTGCCAGCAGCTTACCAGGGAGGGGAACAGATACGCAGTATTTT. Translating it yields CASSLPGRGTDTQYF.

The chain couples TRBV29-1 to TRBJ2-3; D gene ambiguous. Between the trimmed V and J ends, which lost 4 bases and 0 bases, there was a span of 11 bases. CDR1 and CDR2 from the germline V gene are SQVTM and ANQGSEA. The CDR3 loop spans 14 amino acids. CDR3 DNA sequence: TGCAGCGTTGTAGTCGCGGCTAGCACAGATACGCAGTATTTT. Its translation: CSVVVAASTDTQYF.

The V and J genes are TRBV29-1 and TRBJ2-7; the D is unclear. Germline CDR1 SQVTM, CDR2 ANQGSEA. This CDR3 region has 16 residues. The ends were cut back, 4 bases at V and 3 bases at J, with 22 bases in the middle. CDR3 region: CSVVRQPGSSGYEQYF. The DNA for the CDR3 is TGCAGCGTTGTGCGTCAGCCCGGGTCGAGTGGCTACGAGCAGTACTTC.

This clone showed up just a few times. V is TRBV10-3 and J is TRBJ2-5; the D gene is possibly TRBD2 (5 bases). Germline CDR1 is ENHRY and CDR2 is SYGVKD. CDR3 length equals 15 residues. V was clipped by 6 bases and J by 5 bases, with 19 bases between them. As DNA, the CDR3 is TGTGCCATCAGGGACCCGGGAAGACTCGAGGAGACCCAGTACTTC. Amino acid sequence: CAIRDPGRLEETQYF.